The 7 T cell receptor beta chains listed next were all sequenced from one sample in a study of shared clonotypes between healthy human individuals. The naive CD8 population came from CD45RO-negative cells selected for CCR7, without terminally differentiated effector memory CD45RA+ cells. TCRdb's copy holds only in-frame clones and misses some; the assay was immunoSEQ multiplex PCR. Of some 2 million clones listed, around 96% are singletons. The sample was naive CD8+ T cells sorted from blood. Source of these receptors: a young man in good health.

The V gene is TRBV1, the J gene TRBJ2-2; the D call in the table, TRBD2, was not verified against the DNA. TRBV1 is recorded as a pseudogene. The CDR3 loop spans 16 amino acids. CDR3 loop: CTSSQGGNANTGELFF. The CDR3 DNA follows: TGCACCAGCAGCCAAGGAGGAAATGCGAACACCGGGGAGCTGTTTTTT.

The J gene is TRBJ2-7, the V gene TRBV11-2, with D possibly matching TRBD2 (6 bases). V lost 6 bases, J lost 0 bases, and 15 bases lay in between. The CDR3 length is 15 residues. Germline V CDR1 and CDR2: SGHAT, FQNNGV. The CDR3 loop is CASSTGGRNSYEQYF. CDR3 DNA sequence: TGTGCCAGCAGTACCGGAGGGAGGAACTCCTACGAGCAGTACTTC.

With regard to this clone: This same CDR3 is encoded by further DNA sequences in the sample. V and J are TRBV2 and TRBJ2-7; D not resolved. CDR1 and CDR2 from the germline V gene are SNHLY and FYNNEI. This CDR3 has 10 amino acids. The V and J ends lost 6 bases and 4 bases respectively, with 4 bases between them. The CDR3, as DNA: TGTGCCAGCAGCGGGTACGAGCAGTACTTC. Translated: CASSGYEQYF.

The genes are TRBV5-6 and TRBJ2-7; 10 bases agree with TRBD1. Germline values: CDR1 SGHDT, CDR2 YYEEEE. Unmatched junction bases numbered 5, after V lost 2 bases and J lost 6 bases. This CDR3 comprises 14 residues. As DNA, the CDR3 is TGTGCCAGCAGCTTAGGGACAGGGGTACGCGAGCAGTACTTC. Its protein product is CASSLGTGVREQYF. Filled out from reference TRBV5-6 and TRBJ2-7, the complete variable domain reads DAGVTQSPTHLIKTRGQQVTLRCSPKSGHDTVSWYQQALGQGPQFIFQYYEEEERQRGNFPDRFSGHQFPNYSSELNVNALLLGDSALYLCASSLGTGVREQYFGPGTRLTVT.

The chain is built from TRBV27 and TRBJ1-2, with 9 bases that match TRBD1. The CDR3 has 13 amino acids. The ends lost 6 bases at V and 6 bases at J; junction bases unmatched: 5. CDR1 MNHEY and CDR2 SMNVEV come from the germline V gene (reference sequence). This CDR3 reads CASRDRGANGYTF. CDR3 in DNA: TGTGCCAGCAGGGACAGGGGTGCTAATGGCTACACCTTC.

The chain joins TRBV27 to TRBJ1-2; D is possibly TRBD1 (6 bases). The V gene lost 5 bases and the J gene lost 4 bases, with 20 bases spanning the gap. CDR1 and CDR2 (germline): MNHEY, SMNVEV (reference sequence). This CDR3 comprises 16 residues. The CDR3 region is CASSPSWGLLFYGYTF. The CDR3 DNA is TGTGCCAGCAGTCCTAGTTGGGGGCTCCTTTTCTATGGCTACACCTTC.

The chain links TRBV7-9 to TRBJ1-1, with 7 bases matching TRBD1. J was trimmed by 4 bases and V by 1 base; bases with no gene match: 6. The CDR3 has 15 residues. Germline CDR1 SEHNR, CDR2 FQNEAQ (reference sequence). The CDR3 nucleotides are TGTGCCAGCAGCTTAGTAGGGGGCACCGGCACTGAAGCTTTCTTT. It yields the protein CASSLVGGTGTEAFF.